This T cell receptor (beta chain) was identified in a study of T cell responses to AZD1222 COVID-19 vaccine (dated by TCRdb to the early 2020s). Study-level background: Because spike-specific TCR depth and breadth did not differ between the two schedules, AZD1222 recipients who got a second dose at roughly 4 weeks were pooled with those who got a second dose at roughly 12 weeks. TCR sequencing was performed for 230 to 250 trial participants, of whom about 200 were given two doses of AZD1222 and roughly 25 were given two doses of MenACWY control vaccine. Trial participants were enrolled by age into subgroups of 18-55, 56-69 and 70-plus years, and around 150, 28 and 57 TCR-sequenced participants, respectively, were included in these subgroups.

With respect to this clone: What this receptor recognizes is not known. No per-base quality is available; no much larger clone lies one base away.

The CDR3 regions of human TCRbeta chains were analyzed by immunosequencing. The study's processing was this. Repertoire TCRs were checked for matches against a reference library of SARS-CoV-2-specific TCRs that had been generated using the MIRA antigen-specificity platform. Breadth meant the fraction of unique TCRs that were SARS-CoV-2-associated, whereas depth meant the fraction of total T cells that were SARS-CoV-2-associated. Using the MIRA data, every spike-specific TCR was mapped to the spike region that the TCR reacted to and assigned to either a CD4 or a CD8 class. Log10-transformed breadth and depth values were compared by one-way ANOVA with Sidak's multiple comparisons tests. TCRdb retrieved this table from immuneACCESS and kept in-frame rearrangements only. Not all clones are present; in checked studies, unresolved V genes account for under half, and no reason is known for the remainder. V and J calls and clone size come straight from that table; D and trimming were deduced from the DNA. The sample records around 200,000 clones, around 88% of which are singletons. The ten largest clones add up to around 8% of the sample.

Inclusive of the bounding cysteine and phenylalanine, the CDR3 is 11 residues long. Left in the record is the CDR3 DNA by itself, 33 bases read in frame from the first base. According to the germline V gene (reference sequence), CDR1 reads DFQATT and CDR2 reads SNEGSKA. The germline ends are 10 bases apart after V is trimmed by 6 bases and J by 4 bases. Per the publication, the time point label means: baseline before first vaccination. Vaccinee samples were obtained from the UK trials COV001 and COV002, which included a single-blind randomized controlled phase 2/3 trial of AZD1222 (ChAdOx1 nCoV-19) in healthy adults. For TCRbeta chain sequencing, PBMC samples were collected from trial participants at day 0 and at day 28 after the second dose. Overall results and qualifications from the work: Reportedly, close to half of the unique spike-specific TCRs recognized epitopes lying outside the regions that are mutated in the B.1.351 and B.1.1.7 variants. Only a handful of AZD1222 recipients were SARS-CoV-2 seropositive at baseline, limiting conclusions about previously exposed vaccinees. The 56-69-year group was small, and its depth increase did not reach significance, likely because of low power. Because no day 14 peak-response samples were available, the repertoires could be characterized only after the peak T cell response. The vaccine-associated CD4 TCRs covered the entire spike protein, and the dominant responses fell in regions 160-218 and 743-854. Participants were mostly white British, with more females than males. The authors suggested clonal diversity may have been underestimated. After two AZD1222 doses, spike-specific TCR breadth and depth were significantly higher than at day 0 and than in MenACWY recipients.

The receptor chain draws on TRBV20-1 and TRBJ2-7; the D gene is perhaps TRBD1 or TRBD2, as each covers 5 bases. The sequence came from an adult in good health. The material sequenced was peripheral blood, taken on day 0 of AZD1222 vaccination. The DNA sequence is as follows: TGCAGTGCGGGGGATCCTTACGAGCAGTACTTC. This codes for CSAGDPYEQYF.